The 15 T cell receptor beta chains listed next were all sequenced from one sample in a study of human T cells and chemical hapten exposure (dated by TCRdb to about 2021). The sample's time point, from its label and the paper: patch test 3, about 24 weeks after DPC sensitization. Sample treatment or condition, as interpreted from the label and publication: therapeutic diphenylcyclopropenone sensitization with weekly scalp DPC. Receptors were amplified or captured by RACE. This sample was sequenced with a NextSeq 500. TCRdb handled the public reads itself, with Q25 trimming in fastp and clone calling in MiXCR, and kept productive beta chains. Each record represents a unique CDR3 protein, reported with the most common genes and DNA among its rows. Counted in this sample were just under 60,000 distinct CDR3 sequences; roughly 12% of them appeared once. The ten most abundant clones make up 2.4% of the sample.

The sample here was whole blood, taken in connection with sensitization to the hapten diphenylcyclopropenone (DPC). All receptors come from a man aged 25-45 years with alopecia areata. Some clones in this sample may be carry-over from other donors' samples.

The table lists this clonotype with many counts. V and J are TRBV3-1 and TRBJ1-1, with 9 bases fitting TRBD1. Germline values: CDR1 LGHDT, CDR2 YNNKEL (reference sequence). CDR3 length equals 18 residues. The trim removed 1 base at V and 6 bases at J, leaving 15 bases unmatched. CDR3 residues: CASSQVLTRTGAGAEAFF. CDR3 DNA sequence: TGTGCCAGCAGCCAAGTGCTAACGAGGACAGGGGCCGGCGCTGAAGCTTTCTTT.

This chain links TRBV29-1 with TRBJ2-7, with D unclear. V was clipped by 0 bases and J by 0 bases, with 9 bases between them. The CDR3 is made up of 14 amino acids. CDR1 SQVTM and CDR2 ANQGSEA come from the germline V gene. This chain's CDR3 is CSVEEPRSSYEQYF. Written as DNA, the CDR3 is TGCAGCGTTGAAGAACCAAGGAGCTCCTACGAGCAGTACTTC.

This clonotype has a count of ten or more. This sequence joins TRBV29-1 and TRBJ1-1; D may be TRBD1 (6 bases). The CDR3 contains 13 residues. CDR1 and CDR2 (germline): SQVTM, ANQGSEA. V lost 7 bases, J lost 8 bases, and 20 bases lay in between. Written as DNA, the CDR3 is TGCAGCGGGGAATGGACACAGGGTGGGGAAGCTTTCTTT. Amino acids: CSGEWTQGGEAFF.

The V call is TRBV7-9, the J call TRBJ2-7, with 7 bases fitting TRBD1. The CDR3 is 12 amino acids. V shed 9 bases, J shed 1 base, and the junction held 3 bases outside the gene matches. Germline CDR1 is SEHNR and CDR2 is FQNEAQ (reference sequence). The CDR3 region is CASEQGSYEQYF. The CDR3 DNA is TGTGCCAGTGAACAGGGGTCCTACGAGCAGTACTTC.

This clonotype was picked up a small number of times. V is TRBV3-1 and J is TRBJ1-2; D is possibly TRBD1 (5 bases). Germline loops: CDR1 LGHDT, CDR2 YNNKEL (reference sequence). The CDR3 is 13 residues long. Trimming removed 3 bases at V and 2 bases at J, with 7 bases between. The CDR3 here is CASSHDSNYGYTF. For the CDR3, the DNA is TGTGCCAGCAGCCACGACAGCAACTATGGCTACACCTTC.

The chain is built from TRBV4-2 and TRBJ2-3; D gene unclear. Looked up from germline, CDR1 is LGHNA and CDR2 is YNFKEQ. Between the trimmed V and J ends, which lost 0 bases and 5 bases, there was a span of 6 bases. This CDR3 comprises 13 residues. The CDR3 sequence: CASSQEVQDTQYF. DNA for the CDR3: TGTGCCAGCAGCCAAGAGGTCCAAGATACGCAGTATTTT.

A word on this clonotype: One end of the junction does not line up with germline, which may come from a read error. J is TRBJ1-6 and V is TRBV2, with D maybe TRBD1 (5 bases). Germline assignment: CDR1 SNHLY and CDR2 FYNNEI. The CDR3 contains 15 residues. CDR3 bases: TGTGCCAGCAGTGAAGCGCAGGGTAAAAGTTCAACCCTCCACTTT. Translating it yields CASSEAQGKSSTLHF.

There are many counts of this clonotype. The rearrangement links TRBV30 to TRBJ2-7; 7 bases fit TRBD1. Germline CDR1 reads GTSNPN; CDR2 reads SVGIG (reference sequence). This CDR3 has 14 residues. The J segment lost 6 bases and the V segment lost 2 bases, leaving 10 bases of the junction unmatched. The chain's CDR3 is CAWSTGQGVAEQYF. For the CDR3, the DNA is TGTGCCTGGAGTACGGGGCAGGGGGTGGCCGAGCAGTACTTC.

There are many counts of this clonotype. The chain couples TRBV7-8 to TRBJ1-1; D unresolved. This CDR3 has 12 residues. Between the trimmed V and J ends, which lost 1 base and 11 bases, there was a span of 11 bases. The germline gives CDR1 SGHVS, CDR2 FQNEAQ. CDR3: CASSLVPLRAFF. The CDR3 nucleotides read TGTGCCAGCAGCTTAGTGCCCCTTAGGGCTTTCTTT.

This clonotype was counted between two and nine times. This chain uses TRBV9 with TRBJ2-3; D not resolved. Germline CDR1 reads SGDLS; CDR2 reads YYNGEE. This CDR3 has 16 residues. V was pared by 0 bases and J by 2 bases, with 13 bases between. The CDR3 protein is CASSVGVSAYTDTQYF. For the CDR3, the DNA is TGTGCCAGCAGCGTAGGTGTGAGCGCGTACACAGATACGCAGTATTTT.

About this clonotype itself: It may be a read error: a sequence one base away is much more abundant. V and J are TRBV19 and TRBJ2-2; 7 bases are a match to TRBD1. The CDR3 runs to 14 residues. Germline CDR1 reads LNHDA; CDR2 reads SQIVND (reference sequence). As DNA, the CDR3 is TGTGCCAGCAGGGGACAGAGAAACACCGGGGAGCTGTATTTT. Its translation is CASRGQRNTGELYF.

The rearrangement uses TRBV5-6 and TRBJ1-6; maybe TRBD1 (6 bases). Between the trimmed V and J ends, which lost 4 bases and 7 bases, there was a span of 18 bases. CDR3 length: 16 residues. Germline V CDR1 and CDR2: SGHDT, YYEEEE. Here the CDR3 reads CASSRGTKKMNSPLHF. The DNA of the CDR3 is TGTGCCAGCAGCCGGGGGACAAAAAAGATGAATTCACCCCTCCACTTT. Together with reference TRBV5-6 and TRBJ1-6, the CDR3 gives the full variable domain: DAGVTQSPTHLIKTRGQQVTLRCSPKSGHDTVSWYQQALGQGPQFIFQYYEEEERQRGNFPDRFSGHQFPNYSSELNVNALLLGDSALYLCASSRGTKKMNSPLHFGNGTRLTVT.

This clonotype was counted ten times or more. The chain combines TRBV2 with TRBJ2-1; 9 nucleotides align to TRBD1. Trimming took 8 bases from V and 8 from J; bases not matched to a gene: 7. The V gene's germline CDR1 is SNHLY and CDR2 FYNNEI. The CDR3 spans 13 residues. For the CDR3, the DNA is TGTGCCAGCTACGGGGACAGGGAGTATGAGCAGTTCTTC. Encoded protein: CASYGDREYEQFF.

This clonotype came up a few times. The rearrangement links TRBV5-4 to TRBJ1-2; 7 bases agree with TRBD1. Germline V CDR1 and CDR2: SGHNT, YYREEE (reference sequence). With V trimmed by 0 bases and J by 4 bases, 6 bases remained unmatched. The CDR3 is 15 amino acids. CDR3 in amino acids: CASSLGLTGVYGYTF. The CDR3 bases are TGTGCCAGCAGCTTGGGCCTAACAGGGGTCTATGGCTACACCTTC. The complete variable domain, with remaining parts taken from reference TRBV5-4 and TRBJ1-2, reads ETGVTQSPTHLIKTRGQQVTLRCSSQSGHNTVSWYQQALGQGPQFIFQYYREEENGRGNFPPRFSGLQFPNYSSELNVNALELDDSALYLCASSLGLTGVYGYTFGSGTRLTVV.

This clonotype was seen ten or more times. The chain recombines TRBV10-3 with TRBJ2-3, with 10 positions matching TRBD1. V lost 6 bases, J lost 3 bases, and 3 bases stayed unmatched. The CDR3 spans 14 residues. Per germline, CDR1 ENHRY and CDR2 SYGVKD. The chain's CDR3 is CAIRWTGGTDTQYF. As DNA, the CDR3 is TGTGCCATCAGGTGGACAGGGGGAACAGATACGCAGTATTTT.